The 17 T cell receptor beta chains below come from one sample, sequenced in a study of spatial heterogeneity in lung cancer. Time point indicated: sample taken at primary tumor resection. The sequenced material consisted of unsorted whole RNA from tumor, nontumor lung or frozen PBMC. TCRdb re-called the 5' RACE reads with MiXCR, one entry per CDR3 protein. Of about 53,000 distinct CDR3 sequences in the sample, under 7.5% were seen once. Material: PBMCs, obtained at surgery. These receptors all come from a female donor with early-stage non-small cell lung cancer.

This clonotype was seen repeatedly, ten times or more. The chain couples TRBV4-2 to TRBJ2-4; TRBD2 aligns across 8 bases. The CDR3 contains 17 residues. Looked up from germline, CDR1 is LGHNA and CDR2 is YNFKEQ. The V gene end was trimmed by 4 bases and the J gene end by 0 bases; junction bases not matched to a gene: 8. CDR3 nucleotide sequence: TGTGCCAGCAGCCCCAGGGACGGGGGGGGAGCCAAAAACATTCAGTACTTC. Its protein is CASSPRDGGGAKNIQYF.

This clonotype was seen many times. V usage is TRBV2 and J usage is TRBJ2-2, with TRBD2 as a possible D gene (5 bases). The CDR3 loop spans 13 amino acids. Trimming shortened V by 6 bases and J by 5 bases, and 10 bases separated the two germline ends. The germline CDR1 and CDR2 sequences are SNHLY and FYNNEI. The CDR3, as DNA: TGTGCCAGCAGGGAGGTCCAGACCGGGGAGCTGTTTTTT. Residues: CASREVQTGELFF.

This clonotype showed up many times. One junction end disagrees with the germline gene, perhaps due to a read error. The V call is TRBV6-2 or TRBV6-3, the J call TRBJ2-7; no clear D gene. Germline V gives CDR1 MNHEY, CDR2 SVGEGT. This CDR3 region has 11 residues. CDR3 DNA sequence: TGTGCCAGCAGCATCTCCCACGAGCAGTACTTC. Its translation is CASSISHEQYF.

This clonotype was detected ten times or more. The V gene is TRBV30, the J gene TRBJ2-7; D unresolved. Germline V CDR1 and CDR2: GTSNPN, SVGIG (reference sequence). Trimming shortened V by 2 bases and J by 5 bases, and 7 bases separated the two germline ends. The length of the CDR3 is 11 residues. The CDR3 sequence: CAWSNSHEQYF. CDR3 DNA: TGTGCCTGGAGTAACAGCCACGAGCAGTACTTC. Based on the CDR3 plus reference TRBV30 and TRBJ2-7, the full variable domain is SQTIHQWPATLVQPVGSPLSLECTVEGTSNPNLYWYRQAAGRGLQLLFYSVGIGQISSEVPQNLSASRPQDRQFILSSKKLLLSDSGFYLCAWSNSHEQYFGPGTRLTVT.

The table lists this clonotype with many counts. The V call is TRBV28, the J call TRBJ1-3; D not certain. CDR3 size: 16 residues. Germline V gene data show CDR1 as MDHEN and CDR2 as SYDVKM. V gave up 5 bases and J gave up 4 bases, with 18 bases separating them. The CDR3 nucleotides read TGTGCCAGCAGTACTGGAAACCTGGGGTCGGGAAACACCATATATTTT. Translation: CASSTGNLGSGNTIYF.

This clonotype has a count of ten or more. The DNA for the CDR3 is TGTGCCAGCAGCGTAGGAGGGAGCTCCTATAATTCACCCCTCCACTTT. It is translated as CASSVGGSSYNSPLHF. The rearrangement joins TRBV9 to TRBJ1-6; D is ambiguous. Deletions cut 0 bases from V and 0 bases from J, with 7 bases between. This CDR3 contains 16 residues. The V gene's germline CDR1 is SGDLS and CDR2 YYNGEE.

In this sample, this clonotype turned up a few times. This chain uses TRBV5-1 with TRBJ2-5, with D tentatively TRBD2 (8 bases). Trimming removed 5 bases at V and 6 bases at J, with 17 bases between. There are 14 residues in the CDR3. The germline gives CDR1 SGHRS, CDR2 YFSETQ. The CDR3 here is CASSGTAGDKTQYF. CDR3 nucleotides: TGCGCCAGCAGTGGGACAGCGGGGGATAAGACCCAGTACTTC.

This clonotype was picked up a small number of times. V gene TRBV27 combines with J gene TRBJ2-5; D may correspond to TRBD1 or TRBD2 (5 bases each). CDR1 MNHEY and CDR2 SMNVEV come from the germline V gene (reference sequence). V gave up 5 bases and J gave up 2 bases, with 21 bases separating them. The CDR3 covers 17 residues. CDR3 region: CASSPTGRGAGQETQYF. In nucleotides, the CDR3 is TGTGCCAGCAGTCCCACCGGCCGAGGGGCAGGTCAAGAGACCCAGTACTTC.

This clonotype appeared many times. The V call is TRBV20-1, the J call TRBJ1-5, with D possibly matching TRBD1 (6 bases). CDR1 is DFQATT, CDR2 SNEGSKA, per germline (reference sequence). The CDR3 is 14 residues long. The V and J ends lost 2 bases and 5 bases respectively, with 13 bases between them. The DNA of the CDR3 is TGCAGTGCTAGAACACAGGGAATCGATCAGCCCCAGCATTTT. Amino acids: CSARTQGIDQPQHF.

The sample holds many counts of this clonotype. V usage is TRBV28 and J usage is TRBJ1-3; 7 bases line up with TRBD1. In germline, CDR1 is MDHEN, CDR2 SYDVKM. The junction had 6 bases not matched to a gene; V was cut back by 5 bases and J by 8 bases. There are 13 residues in the CDR3. The DNA of the CDR3 is TGTGCCAGCAGTCCACAGGGGTGGGACACCATATATTTT. Translating gives CASSPQGWDTIYF.

There are many counts of this clonotype. The chain has TRBV5-1 and TRBJ2-4, with D tentatively TRBD2 (5 bases). Trimming took 4 bases from V and 8 from J, leaving 19 bases between them. The germline gives CDR1 SGHRS, CDR2 YFSETQ. The CDR3 runs 15 residues. The CDR3, as DNA: TGCGCCAGCAGCACACAAGACTCTCCCGGGGACATTCAGTACTTC. This encodes CASSTQDSPGDIQYF.

In this sample, this clonotype turned up a few times. The chain recombines TRBV7-2 with TRBJ2-7, with 7 bases that match TRBD2. The junction had 18 bases not matched to a gene; V was cut back by 4 bases and J by 3 bases. The CDR3 is 18 residues long. Germline V gene sequence: CDR1 SGHTA, CDR2 FQGNSA. The CDR3: CASSSPGDISGRLYEQYF. DNA for the CDR3: TGTGCCAGCAGCTCCCCCGGCGATATTAGCGGGCGACTCTACGAGCAGTACTTC.

This clonotype was counted ten times or more. The chain carries TRBV20-1 and TRBJ2-5, with 7 bases that match TRBD2. The junction had 4 bases not matched to a gene; V was cut back by 5 bases and J by 4 bases. Germline loops: CDR1 DFQATT, CDR2 SNEGSKA (reference sequence). The length of the CDR3 is 12 residues. CDR3 in DNA: TGCAGTGCTTGGACTAGGGGAGAGACCCAGTACTTC. Its protein product is CSAWTRGETQYF.

The chain recombines TRBV7-2 with TRBJ2-5; D uncertain. Trimming pared 5 bases from V and 6 bases from J, leaving 13 bases between. CDR1 SGHTA and CDR2 FQGNSA come from the germline V gene. CDR3 size: 13 residues. The CDR3 protein is CASSKRFGQTQYF. CDR3 DNA sequence: TGTGCCAGCAGCAAACGGTTCGGGCAGACCCAGTACTTC.

This clonotype was counted at least ten times. The chain recombines TRBV20-1 with TRBJ1-2, with D perhaps matching TRBD1 (5 bases). Germline V gene data show CDR1 as DFQATT and CDR2 as SNEGSKA (reference sequence). The CDR3 sequence is 13 residues long. V lost 6 bases and J lost 1, with 12 bases in between. The CDR3 loop reads CSARRDFNYGYTF. The CDR3, as DNA: TGCAGTGCCCGCCGGGACTTTAACTATGGCTACACCTTC.

The J gene is TRBJ1-2, the V gene TRBV6-5; D is ambiguous. In germline, CDR1 is MNHEY, CDR2 SVGAGI. There are 13 residues in the CDR3. V was trimmed by 2 bases and J by 8 bases, leaving 12 bases between them. DNA of the CDR3: TGTGCCAGCAGTTACACACTAGGAGACGGCTACACCTTC. Translated, it gives CASSYTLGDGYTF.

Many counts were recorded for this clonotype. The chain couples TRBV5-1 to TRBJ2-1; 11 positions match TRBD2. Germline lookup yields CDR1 SGHRS and CDR2 YFSETQ. This CDR3 has 15 residues. Germline trimming cut 0 bases from V and 6 bases from J; bases unmatched to any gene: 2. The CDR3 region is CASSLGLAGINEQFF. The DNA for the CDR3 is TGCGCCAGCAGCTTGGGACTAGCGGGGATCAATGAGCAGTTCTTC.